Listed below are T cell receptor beta chains from one sample, sequenced in a study of T-cell memory formation after mild COVID-19. MiXCR, applied by TCRdb to the 5' RACE reads, yields one record per CDR3 protein. Of hundreds of thousands of distinct CDR3 sequences in the sample, 15% to 20% were seen once. The sample consisted of PBMCs or a T cell subset sorted from them (not recorded which). The receptors shown here come from an adult woman who had mild COVID-19 (a few samples of this study predate the infection). Cell type and time point are not known. CDR3s include the opening cysteine and the closing phenylalanine or tryptophan. A D gene is named only where the DNA matches it firmly. For some rows the clone size is stated as once, few or many, or as a class when expanded; others skip it.

cdr3_length,clone_size,v_call,d_call,j_call,cdr3_aa,cdr3_nt
12,few,TRBV27,NA,TRBJ2-1,CASRGIYNEQFF,TGTGCCAGCCGTGGGATTTACAATGAGCAGTTCTTC
15,NA,TRBV5-1,NA,TRBJ2-7,CASSASGLRGHEQYF,TGCGCCAGCAGCGCCTCGGGGCTCCGTGGGCACGAGCAGTACTTC
16,NA,TRBV25-1,NA,TRBJ1-1,CASSDASEGHYTEAFF,TGTGCCAGCAGTGACGCTTCAGAGGGGCATTACACTGAAGCTTTCTTT
14,few,TRBV19,NA,TRBJ1-2,CASSETGVMYGYTF,TGTGCCAGTAGTGAAACCGGGGTGATGTATGGCTACACCTTC
16,NA,TRBV4-1,TRBD2,TRBJ2-3,CASSQGPSGAADTQYF,TGCGCCAGCAGCCAAGGCCCTAGCGGCGCAGCAGATACGCAGTATTTT
15,few,TRBV24-1,TRBD2,TRBJ2-7,CATSDGGLGNYEQYF,TGTGCCACCAGTGATGGCGGACTAGGCAATTACGAGCAGTACTTC
16,few,TRBV18,TRBD2,TRBJ2-1,CASSPSSGAEYNEQFF,TGTGCCAGCTCACCCTCTAGCGGGGCGGAATACAATGAGCAGTTCTTC
14,NA,TRBV27,NA,TRBJ1-1,CASTPGGSNTEAFF,TGTGCCAGCACTCCCGGGGGGTCGAACACTGAAGCTTTCTTT
17,many,TRBV9,TRBD1,TRBJ1-1,CASSVVQGGSRNTEAFF,TGTGCCAGCAGCGTCGTCCAGGGGGGGTCCAGGAACACTGAAGCTTTCTTT
15,many,TRBV9,NA,TRBJ2-2,CASSTGTSNTGELFF,TGTGCCAGCAGCACGGGGACTTCTAACACCGGGGAGCTGTTTTTT
13,few,TRBV7-6,NA,TRBJ2-5,CASSLGQIETQYF,TGTGCCAGCAGCTTAGGACAGATAGAGACCCAGTACTTC
17,few,TRBV4-1,NA,TRBJ2-3,CASSQEPGQLPTDTQYF,TGCGCCAGCAGCCAAGAACCGGGACAACTACCCACAGATACGCAGTATTTT
14,NA,TRBV5-1,NA,TRBJ2-1,CASSLMSSGNEQFF,TGCGCCAGCAGCTTAATGTCGTCCGGGAATGAGCAGTTCTTC
12,NA,TRBV7-6,NA,TRBJ2-7,CASSSHFREQYF,TGTGCCAGCAGCTCGCACTTCAGGGAGCAGTACTTC
16,few,TRBV7-6,TRBD1,TRBJ1-5,CASSSGTGGIYQPQHF,TGTGCCAGCAGCTCCGGGACAGGGGGCATCTATCAGCCCCAGCATTTT
13,NA,TRBV11-3,NA,TRBJ2-1,CASRWETYNEQFF,TGTGCCAGCAGGTGGGAAACCTACAATGAGCAGTTCTTC
15,NA,TRBV20-1,TRBD2,TRBJ2-2,CSARGEGKTTGELFF,TGCAGTGCCCGAGGGGAGGGAAAGACCACCGGGGAGCTGTTTTTT
15,NA,TRBV2,NA,TRBJ2-3,CASRRRDNSGDTQYF,TGTGCCAGCAGACGAAGGGACAACAGTGGAGATACGCAGTATTTT
16,NA,TRBV9,TRBD1,TRBJ2-1,CASSPDRDRTYNEQFF,TGTGCCAGCAGCCCTGACCGGGACAGAACCTACAATGAGCAGTTCTTC
17,many,TRBV5-1,TRBD1,TRBJ1-2,CASSFTGGKEDFGGYTF,TGCGCCAGCAGCTTCACAGGGGGCAAGGAGGATTTCGGAGGCTACACCTTC
16,many,TRBV6-2/TRBV6-3,TRBD2,TRBJ2-1,CASSYGLTSGYNEQFF,TGTGCCAGCAGTTACGGTTTAACTAGCGGTTACAATGAGCAGTTCTTC
13,few,TRBV4-1,NA,TRBJ2-1,CASREGPYNEQFF,TGCGCCAGCAGAGAGGGACCTTACAATGAGCAGTTCTTC
13,few,TRBV6-5,NA,TRBJ2-5,CASSYTFQETQYF,TGTGCCAGCAGTTACACGTTCCAAGAGACCCAGTACTTC
15,NA,TRBV12-3/TRBV12-4,NA,TRBJ2-2,CASSLGVLNTGELFF,TGTGCCAGCAGTTTAGGAGTACTAAACACCGGGGAGCTGTTTTTT
16,NA,TRBV18,NA,TRBJ2-4,CASSPQVGTRENIQYF,TGTGCCAGCTCACCACAGGTCGGTACTCGCGAAAACATTCAGTACTTC
13,few,TRBV29-1,NA,TRBJ2-3,CSVEAGQADTQYF,TGCAGCGTTGAGGCCGGCCAGGCTGATACGCAGTATTTT
14,NA,TRBV5-1,NA,TRBJ1-5,CASSLGGTDQPQHF,TGCGCCAGCAGCTTAGGAGGAACAGATCAGCCCCAGCATTTT
13,few,TRBV19,NA,TRBJ1-5,CASSTGLRQPQHF,TGTGCCAGTAGCACGGGGCTTCGGCAGCCCCAGCATTTT
11,NA,TRBV20-1,NA,TRBJ2-5,CSARQQETQYF,TGCAGTGCTAGACAGCAAGAGACCCAGTACTTC
13,NA,TRBV14,NA,TRBJ2-3,CASSPPLWNTQYF,TGTGCCAGCAGCCCGCCCTTGTGGAATACGCAGTATTTT
13,many,TRBV3-1,NA,TRBJ2-5,CASRGDFQETQYF,TGTGCCAGCAGGGGGGACTTCCAAGAGACCCAGTACTTC